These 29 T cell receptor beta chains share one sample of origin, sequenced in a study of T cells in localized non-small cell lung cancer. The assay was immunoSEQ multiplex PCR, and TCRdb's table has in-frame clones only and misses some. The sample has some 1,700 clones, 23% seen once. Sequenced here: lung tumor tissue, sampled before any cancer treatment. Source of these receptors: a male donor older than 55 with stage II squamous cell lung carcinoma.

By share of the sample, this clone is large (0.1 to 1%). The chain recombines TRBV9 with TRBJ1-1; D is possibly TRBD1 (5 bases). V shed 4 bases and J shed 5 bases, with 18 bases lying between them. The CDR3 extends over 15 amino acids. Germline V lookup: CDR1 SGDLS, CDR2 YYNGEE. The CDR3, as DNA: TGTGCCAGCAGCCTCGATGGGGGAGGCGGAACTGAAGCTTTCTTT. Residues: CASSLDGGGGTEAFF.

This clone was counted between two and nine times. As DNA, the CDR3 is TGTGCCAGCAGCCCCACACAGGGCTATAATTCACCCCTCCACTTT. This encodes CASSPTQGYNSPLHF. The J gene is TRBJ1-6, the V gene TRBV11-3; possibly TRBD1 for D (6 bases). V was shortened by 5 bases and J by 3 bases, with 11 bases between the two germline ends. The CDR3 has 15 residues. Germline V gives CDR1 SGHNT, CDR2 YENEEA.

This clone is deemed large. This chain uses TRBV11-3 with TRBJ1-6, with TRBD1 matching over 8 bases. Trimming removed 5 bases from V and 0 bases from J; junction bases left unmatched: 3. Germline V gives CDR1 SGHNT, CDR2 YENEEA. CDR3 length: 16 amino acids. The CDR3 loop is CASSRQGSSYNSPLHF. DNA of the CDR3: TGTGCCAGCAGCCGACAGGGGAGCTCCTATAATTCACCCCTCCACTTT. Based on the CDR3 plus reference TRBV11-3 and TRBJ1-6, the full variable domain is EAGVVQSPRYKIIEKKQPVAFWCNPISGHNTLYWYLQNLGQGPELLIRYENEEAVDDSQLPKDRFSAERLKGVDSTLKIQPAELGDSAVYLCASSRQGSSYNSPLHFGNGTRLTVT.

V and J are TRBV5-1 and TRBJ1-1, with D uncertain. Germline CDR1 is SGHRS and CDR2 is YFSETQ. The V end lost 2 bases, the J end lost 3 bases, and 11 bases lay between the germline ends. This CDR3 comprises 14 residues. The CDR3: CASSFTGGDTEAFF. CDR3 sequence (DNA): TGCGCCAGCAGCTTTACGGGTGGGGACACTGAAGCTTTCTTT.

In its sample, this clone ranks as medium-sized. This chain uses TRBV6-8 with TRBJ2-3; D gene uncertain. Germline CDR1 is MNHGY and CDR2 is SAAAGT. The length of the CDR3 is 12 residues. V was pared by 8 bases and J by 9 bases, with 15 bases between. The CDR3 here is CASGVDSGTQYF. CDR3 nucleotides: TGTGCCAGCGGCGTAGACTCTGGCACGCAGTATTTT.

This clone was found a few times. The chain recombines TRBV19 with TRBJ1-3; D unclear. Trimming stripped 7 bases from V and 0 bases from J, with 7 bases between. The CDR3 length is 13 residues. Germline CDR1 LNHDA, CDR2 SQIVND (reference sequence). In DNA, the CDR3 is TGTGCCAGTAACTTACTCTCTGGAAACACCATATATTTT. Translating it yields CASNLLSGNTIYF. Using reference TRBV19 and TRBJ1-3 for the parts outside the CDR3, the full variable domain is DGGITQSPKYLFRKEGQNVTLSCEQNLNHDAMYWYRQDPGQGLRLIYYSQIVNDFQKGDIAEGYSVSREKKESFPLTVTSAQKNPTAFYLCASNLLSGNTIYFGEGSWLTVV.

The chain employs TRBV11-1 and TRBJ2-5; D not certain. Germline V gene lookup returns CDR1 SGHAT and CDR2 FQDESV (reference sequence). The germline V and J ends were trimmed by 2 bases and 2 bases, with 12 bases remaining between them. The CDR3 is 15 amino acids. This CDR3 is CASSLYRNGQETQYF. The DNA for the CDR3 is TGTGCCAGCAGCTTATATCGTAACGGTCAAGAGACCCAGTACTTC. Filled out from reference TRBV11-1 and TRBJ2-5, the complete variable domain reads EAEVAQSPRYKITEKSQAVAFWCDPISGHATLYWYRQILGQGPELLVQFQDESVVDDSQLPKDRFSAERLKGVDSTLKIQPAELGDSAMYLCASSLYRNGQETQYFGPGTRLLVL.

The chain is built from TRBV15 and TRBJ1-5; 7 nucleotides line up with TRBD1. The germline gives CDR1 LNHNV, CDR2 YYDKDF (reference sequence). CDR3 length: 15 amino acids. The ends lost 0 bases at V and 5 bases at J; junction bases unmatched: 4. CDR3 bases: TGTGCCACCAGCAGAGATCGACAGGGCCATCAGCCCCAGCATTTT. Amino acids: CATSRDRQGHQPQHF.

The CDR3: CASSLGGDHSNQPQHF. The DNA for the CDR3 is TGTGCCAGCAGCTTAGGCGGGGACCATAGCAATCAGCCCCAGCATTTT. This rearrangement joins TRBV11-3 to TRBJ1-5, with D possibly matching TRBD1 (5 bases). Per germline, CDR1 SGHNT and CDR2 YENEEA. The CDR3 runs to 16 residues. The ends were cut back, 1 base at V and 0 bases at J, with 10 bases in the middle. The full variable domain, completed using reference TRBV11-3 and TRBJ1-5, is EAGVVQSPRYKIIEKKQPVAFWCNPISGHNTLYWYLQNLGQGPELLIRYENEEAVDDSQLPKDRFSAERLKGVDSTLKIQPAELGDSAVYLCASSLGGDHSNQPQHFGDGTRLSIL.

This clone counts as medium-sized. The chain's CDR3 is CASSGQPGSPLHF. The CDR3 nucleotides are TGTGCCAGCAGCGGACAGCCGGGGTCACCCCTCCACTTT. The V call is TRBV6-8, the J call TRBJ1-6, with D possibly TRBD1 on 6 matching bases. The V gene's germline CDR1 is MNHGY and CDR2 SAAAGT. The CDR3 consists of 13 residues. The germline V and J ends were trimmed by 6 bases and 10 bases, with 13 bases remaining between them.

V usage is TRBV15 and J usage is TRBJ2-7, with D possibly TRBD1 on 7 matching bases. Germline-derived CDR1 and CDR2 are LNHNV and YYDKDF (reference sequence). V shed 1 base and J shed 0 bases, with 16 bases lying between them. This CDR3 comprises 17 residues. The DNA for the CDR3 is TGTGCCACCAGCAGAGCGGGGGACAGTTTTTCCTCCTACGAGCAGTACTTC. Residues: CATSRAGDSFSSYEQYF.

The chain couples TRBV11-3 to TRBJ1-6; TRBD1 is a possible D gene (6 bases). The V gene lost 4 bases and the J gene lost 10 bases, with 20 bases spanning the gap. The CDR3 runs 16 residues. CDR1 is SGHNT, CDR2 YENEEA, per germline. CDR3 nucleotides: TGTGCCAGCAGCTCCTTTCTCGATAGGGGGGGCTCACCCCTCCACTTT. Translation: CASSSFLDRGGSPLHF.

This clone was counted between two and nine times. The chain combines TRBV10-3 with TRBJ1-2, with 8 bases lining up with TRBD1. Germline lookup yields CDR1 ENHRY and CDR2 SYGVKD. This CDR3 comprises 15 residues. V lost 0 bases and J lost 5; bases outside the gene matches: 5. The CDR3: CAISESPDRAYGYTF. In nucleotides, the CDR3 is TGTGCCATCAGTGAGTCCCCGGACAGGGCTTATGGCTACACCTTC.

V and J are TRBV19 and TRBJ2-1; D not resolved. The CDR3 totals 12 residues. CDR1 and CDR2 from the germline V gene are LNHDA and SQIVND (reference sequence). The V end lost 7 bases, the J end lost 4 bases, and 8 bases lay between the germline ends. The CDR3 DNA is TGTGCCAGTACAGCCGGGTACAATGAGCAGTTCTTC. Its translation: CASTAGYNEQFF.

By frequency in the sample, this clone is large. The CDR3 nucleotides read TGTGCCAGCAGAAGACTCGTGGACACTGAAGCTTTCTTT. It codes for CASRRLVDTEAFF. The chain carries TRBV6-8 and TRBJ1-1, with unresolved D. V gave up 6 bases and J gave up 3 bases, with 11 bases separating them. The CDR3 covers 13 residues. Per the germline V gene, CDR1 is MNHGY and CDR2 is SAAAGT.

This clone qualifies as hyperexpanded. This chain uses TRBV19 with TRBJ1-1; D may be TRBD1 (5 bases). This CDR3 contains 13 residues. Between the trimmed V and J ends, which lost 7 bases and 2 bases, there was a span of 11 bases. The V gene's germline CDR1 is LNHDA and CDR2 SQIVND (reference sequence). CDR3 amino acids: CASTPGPNTEAFF. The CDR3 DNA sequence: TGTGCCAGTACCCCGGGACCCAACACTGAAGCTTTCTTT.

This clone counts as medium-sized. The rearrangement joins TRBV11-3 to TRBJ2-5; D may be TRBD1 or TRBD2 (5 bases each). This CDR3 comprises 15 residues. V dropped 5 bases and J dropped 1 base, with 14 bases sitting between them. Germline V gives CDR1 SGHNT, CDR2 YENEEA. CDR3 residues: CASSQKTGTQETQYF. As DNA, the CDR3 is TGTGCCAGCAGCCAAAAAACCGGGACCCAAGAGACCCAGTACTTC.

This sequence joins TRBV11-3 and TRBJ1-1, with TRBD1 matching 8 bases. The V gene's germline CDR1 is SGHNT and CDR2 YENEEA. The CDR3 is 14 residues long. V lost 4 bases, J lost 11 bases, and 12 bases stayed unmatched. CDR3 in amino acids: CASSWEDGTGGAFF. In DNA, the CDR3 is TGTGCCAGCAGCTGGGAGGACGGGACAGGTGGTGCTTTCTTT. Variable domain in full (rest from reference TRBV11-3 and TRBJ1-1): EAGVVQSPRYKIIEKKQPVAFWCNPISGHNTLYWYLQNLGQGPELLIRYENEEAVDDSQLPKDRFSAERLKGVDSTLKIQPAELGDSAVYLCASSWEDGTGGAFFGQGTRLTVV.

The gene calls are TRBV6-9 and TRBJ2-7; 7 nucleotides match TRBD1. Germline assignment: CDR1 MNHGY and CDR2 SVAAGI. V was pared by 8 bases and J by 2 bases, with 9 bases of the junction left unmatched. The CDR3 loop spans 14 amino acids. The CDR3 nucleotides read TGTGCCAGCGGTCGACAGGGAGCAGCCTACGAGCAGTACTTC. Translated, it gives CASGRQGAAYEQYF.

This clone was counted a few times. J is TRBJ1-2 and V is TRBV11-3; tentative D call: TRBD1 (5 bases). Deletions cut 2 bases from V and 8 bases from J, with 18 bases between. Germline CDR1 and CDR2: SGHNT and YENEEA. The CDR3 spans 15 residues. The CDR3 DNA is TGTGCCAGCAGCTTACTAGGGACTGCCGCCCAAGGCTACACCTTC. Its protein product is CASSLLGTAAQGYTF. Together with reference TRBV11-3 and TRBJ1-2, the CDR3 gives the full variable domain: EAGVVQSPRYKIIEKKQPVAFWCNPISGHNTLYWYLQNLGQGPELLIRYENEEAVDDSQLPKDRFSAERLKGVDSTLKIQPAELGDSAVYLCASSLLGTAAQGYTFGSGTRLTVV.

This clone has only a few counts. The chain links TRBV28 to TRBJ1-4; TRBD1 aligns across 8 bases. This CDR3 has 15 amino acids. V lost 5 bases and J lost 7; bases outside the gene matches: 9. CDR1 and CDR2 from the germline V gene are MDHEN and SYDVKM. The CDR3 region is CASSKRGQEGEKLFF. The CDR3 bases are TGTGCCAGCAGTAAACGGGGACAGGAAGGTGAAAAACTGTTTTTT.

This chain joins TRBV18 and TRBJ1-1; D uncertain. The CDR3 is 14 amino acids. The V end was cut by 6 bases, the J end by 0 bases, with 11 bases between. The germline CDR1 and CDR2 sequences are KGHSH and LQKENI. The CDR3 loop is CASSHAEMNTEAFF. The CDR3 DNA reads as TGTGCCAGCTCCCACGCAGAGATGAACACTGAAGCTTTCTTT.

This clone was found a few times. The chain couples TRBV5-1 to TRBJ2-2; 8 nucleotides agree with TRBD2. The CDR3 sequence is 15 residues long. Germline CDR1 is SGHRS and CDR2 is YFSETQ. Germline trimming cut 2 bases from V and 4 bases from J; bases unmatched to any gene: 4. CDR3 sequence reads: CASSFERGITGELFF. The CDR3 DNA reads TGCGCCAGCAGCTTTGAGCGGGGGATCACCGGGGAGCTGTTTTTT. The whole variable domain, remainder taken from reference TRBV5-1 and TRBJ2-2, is KAGVTQTPRYLIKTRGQQVTLSCSPISGHRSVSWYQQTPGQGLQFLFEYFSETQRNKGNFPGRFSGRQFSNSRSEMNVSTLELGDSALYLCASSFERGITGELFFGEGSRLTVL.

CDR3 protein: CASSYNGGSAEAFF. The CDR3 DNA follows: TGTGCCAGCAGTTACAACGGGGGCAGCGCTGAAGCTTTCTTT. V gene TRBV6-8 combines with J gene TRBJ1-1; D perhaps matches TRBD1 (6 bases). V lost 2 bases to trimming and J lost 6 bases, with 13 bases between them. Germline assignment: CDR1 MNHGY and CDR2 SAAAGT. The CDR3 is 14 amino acids.

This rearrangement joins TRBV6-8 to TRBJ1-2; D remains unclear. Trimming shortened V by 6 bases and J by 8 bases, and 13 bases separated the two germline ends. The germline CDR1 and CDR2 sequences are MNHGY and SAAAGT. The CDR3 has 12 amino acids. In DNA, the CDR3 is TGTGCCAGCAGCCCCGGGGAGTACGGCTACACCTTC. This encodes CASSPGEYGYTF.

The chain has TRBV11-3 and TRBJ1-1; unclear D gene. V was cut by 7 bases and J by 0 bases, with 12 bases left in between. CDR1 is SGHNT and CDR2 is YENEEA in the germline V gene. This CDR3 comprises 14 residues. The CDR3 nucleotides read TGTGCCAGCACCCTATATCGGGTGAACACTGAAGCTTTCTTT. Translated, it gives CASTLYRVNTEAFF.

The CDR3 DNA is TGTGCCAGCAGCCCTGCCGGGGGTGACTATGGCTACACCTTC. This encodes CASSPAGGDYGYTF. The V and J genes are TRBV6-8 and TRBJ1-2; the D gene is possibly TRBD1 (5 bases). CDR3 length: 14 residues. The V gene's germline CDR1 is MNHGY and CDR2 SAAAGT. Trimming pared 6 bases from V and 3 bases from J, leaving 14 bases between.

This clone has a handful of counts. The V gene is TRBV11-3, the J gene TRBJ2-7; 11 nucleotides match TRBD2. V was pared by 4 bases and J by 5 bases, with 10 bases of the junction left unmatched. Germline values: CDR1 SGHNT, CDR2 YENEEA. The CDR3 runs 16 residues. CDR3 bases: TGTGCCAGCAGCTCTCCTAGCGGGGGGACCTTTAACGAGCAGTACTTC. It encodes CASSSPSGGTFNEQYF.

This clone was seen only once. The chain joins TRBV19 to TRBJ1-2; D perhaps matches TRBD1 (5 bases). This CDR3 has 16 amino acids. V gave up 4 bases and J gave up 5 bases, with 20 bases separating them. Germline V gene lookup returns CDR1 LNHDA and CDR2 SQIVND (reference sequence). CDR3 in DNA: TGTGCCAGTAGTAGAGCCGGGACGGGGACCGGGTATGGCTACACCTTC. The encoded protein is CASSRAGTGTGYGYTF.